One sample yielded the 20 T cell receptor beta chains listed below, sequenced in a study of early T cells in non-severe SARS-CoV-2 infection. Each CDR3 protein is one row after TCRdb ran MiXCR on the 5' RACE reads. The data show some 80,000 distinct CDR3 sequences, roughly an eighth seen once. Sequenced material: whole blood. These receptors were obtained from an adult who was a healthcare worker with PCR-confirmed SARS-CoV-2 infection or an uninfected control (not recorded which).

This clonotype was picked up a small number of times. The chain has TRBV3-1 and TRBJ2-7; 7 bases fit TRBD2. This CDR3 has 14 residues. Trimming cost V 4 bases and J 4 bases; bases outside gene matches: 7. Germline V gives CDR1 LGHDT, CDR2 YNNKEL (reference sequence). For the CDR3, the DNA is TGTGCCAGCAGCCCCCGCGGGGGAGGATACGAGCAGTACTTC. Its translation is CASSPRGGGYEQYF.

This clonotype has more than one count but fewer than ten. The chain employs TRBV7-2 and TRBJ2-3; TRBD2 aligns across 7 bases. Germline V gene sequence: CDR1 SGHTA, CDR2 FQGNSA. The junction had 10 bases not matched to a gene; V was cut back by 0 bases and J by 1 base. The CDR3 length is 18 residues. The CDR3 nucleotides read TGTGCCAGCAGCTTAGCGGGTGCGGGAGTTGATGGCACAGATACGCAGTATTTT. Protein sequence: CASSLAGAGVDGTDTQYF.

This clonotype has just a few counts. The chain combines TRBV29-1 with TRBJ2-5; possibly TRBD1 for D (6 bases). CDR1 and CDR2 from the germline V gene are SQVTM and ANQGSEA. Trimming cost V 5 bases and J 6 bases, with 13 bases left between them. The CDR3 is 12 amino acids. In DNA form, the CDR3 reads TGCAGCGTTAGCCAGGGGACGCAGACCCAGTACTTC. This sequence encodes CSVSQGTQTQYF.

This clonotype was counted a few times. The chain is built from TRBV27 and TRBJ2-7; maybe TRBD2 (6 bases). V was shortened by 0 bases and J by 4 bases, with 7 bases between the two germline ends. The CDR3 runs to 13 residues. Germline V CDR1 and CDR2: MNHEY, SMNVEV (reference sequence). CDR3 sequence (DNA): TGTGCCAGCAGTTTATCCGCGGGGTACGAGCAGTACTTC. It specifies CASSLSAGYEQYF.

This clonotype was recorded many times. The chain employs TRBV12-3 or TRBV12-4 and TRBJ2-5, with TRBD1 matching over 7 bases. Germline trimming cut 6 bases from V and 4 bases from J; bases unmatched to any gene: 8. CDR3 length equals 14 residues. The CDR3 coding sequence is TGTGCCAGCAGCGAAGACAGGGTTGGAGAGACCCAGTACTTC. As protein: CASSEDRVGETQYF.

This clonotype was seen a handful of times. The genes are TRBV7-8 and TRBJ2-3, with 9 bases matching TRBD2. CDR3 size: 17 residues. The V and J ends lost 5 bases and 10 bases, in that order; junction bases with no gene match: 19. In germline, CDR1 is SGHVS, CDR2 FQNEAQ. This CDR3 reads CASSLAGGRGKVDAQYF. As DNA, the CDR3 is TGTGCCAGCAGCCTGGCGGGAGGGCGAGGGAAGGTTGATGCGCAGTATTTT.

This clonotype turned up a few times. V usage is TRBV18 and J usage is TRBJ2-1; TRBD1 agrees at 7 bases. V dropped 4 bases and J dropped 9; count of bases not matched to a gene: 6. CDR1 is KGHSH, CDR2 LQKENI, per germline. The CDR3 is made up of 13 amino acids. The CDR3 protein is CASSRDRASEQFF. The CDR3 region has the DNA TGTGCCAGCTCACGAGACAGGGCGAGTGAGCAGTTCTTC.

The CDR3 DNA reads TGTGCCAGCAGCCAATTCGGTTACTACGAGCAGTACTTC. Translation: CASSQFGYYEQYF. The chain couples TRBV14 to TRBJ2-7; D gene ambiguous. The V gene's germline CDR1 is SGHDN and CDR2 FVKESK. This CDR3 comprises 13 residues. Trimming pared 2 bases from V and 3 bases from J, leaving 8 bases between.

The chain recombines TRBV2 with TRBJ2-5, with D maybe TRBD2 (5 bases). Trimming stripped 3 bases from V and 5 bases from J, with 7 bases between. There are 12 residues in the CDR3. The germline V gene encodes CDR1 SNHLY and CDR2 FYNNEI. For the CDR3, the DNA is TGTGCCAGCAGTGATTGGGAGGAGACCCAGTACTTC. This gives the protein CASSDWEETQYF.

This clonotype was counted between two and nine times. The chain recombines TRBV12-3 or TRBV12-4 with TRBJ2-3, with TRBD1 as a possible D gene (5 bases). The CDR3 has 12 residues. With 6 bases removed from V and 12 bases from J, the gap between germline ends came to 16 bases. This CDR3 is CASRPGAGHQYF. The CDR3, as DNA: TGTGCCAGCAGACCCGGCGCCGGACACCAGTATTTT.

This clonotype was seen only a few times. CDR3 loop: CASSTFLAGNTGELFF. The CDR3 nucleotides are TGTGCCAGCAGTACTTTCCTAGCGGGCAACACCGGGGAGCTGTTTTTT. This rearrangement joins TRBV6-1 to TRBJ2-2, with 8 nucleotides matching TRBD2. The V and J ends lost 5 bases and 2 bases, in that order; junction bases with no gene match: 7. Germline CDR1 MNHNS, CDR2 SASEGT. The CDR3 has 16 residues.

V gene TRBV20-1 combines with J gene TRBJ2-1; maybe TRBD2 (6 bases). This CDR3 region has 11 residues. The V and J ends lost 6 bases and 9 bases respectively, with 12 bases between them. Germline loops: CDR1 DFQATT, CDR2 SNEGSKA (reference sequence). CDR3 sequence reads: CSAKGTAEQFF. In DNA form, the CDR3 reads TGCAGTGCCAAAGGGACTGCTGAGCAGTTCTTC.

The chain is built from TRBV6-5 and TRBJ2-7; possible D gene TRBD1, 7 bases. CDR3 length: 20 amino acids. Germline V CDR1 and CDR2: MNHEY, SVGAGI. Trimming removed 0 bases at V and 1 base at J, with 25 bases between. The CDR3 protein is CASSYSFFGDGQGGSYEQYF. The CDR3 DNA is TGTGCCAGCAGTTACTCGTTTTTTGGTGACGGGCAGGGGGGTTCCTACGAGCAGTACTTC.

The chain has TRBV12-3 or TRBV12-4 and TRBJ2-1; 7 nucleotides line up with TRBD2. V was clipped by 6 bases and J by 4 bases; unmatched bases: 12. The CDR3 runs to 16 residues. The CDR3 here is CASRPGGGADYNEQFF. The CDR3 DNA is TGTGCCAGCAGACCTGGGGGAGGGGCGGATTACAATGAGCAGTTCTTC.

This clonotype has at least ten counts. The chain combines TRBV20-1 with TRBJ2-5; D unclear. The V gene's germline CDR1 is DFQATT and CDR2 SNEGSKA (reference sequence). CDR3 length: 15 residues. V was cut by 6 bases and J by 4 bases, with 21 bases left in between. The CDR3 nucleotides are TGCAGTGCCCCGGCCCGCCGGAATTTCGGAGAGACCCAGTACTTC. The encoded protein is CSAPARRNFGETQYF.

This clonotype was counted a few times. V usage is TRBV24-1 and J usage is TRBJ2-1; D is ambiguous. This CDR3 spans 15 amino acids. Between the trimmed V and J ends, which lost 1 base and 9 bases, there was a span of 15 bases. The germline V gene has CDR1 KGHDR and CDR2 SFDVKD. For the CDR3, the DNA is TGTGCCACCAGTGATTTCGGCTGGGTTAGCTCTGAGCAGTTCTTC. Amino acid sequence: CATSDFGWVSSEQFF.

Turning to this clonotype: Being one base from a much bigger clone, this may be a read error. This sequence joins TRBV7-9 and TRBJ2-2; D is possibly TRBD2 (5 bases). In germline, CDR1 is SEHNR, CDR2 FQNEAQ (reference sequence). There are 16 residues in the CDR3. CDR3 region: CTSSLSRGGFTGELFF. DNA of the CDR3: TGTACCAGCAGCTTATCTCGCGGAGGTTTCACCGGGGAGCTGTTTTTT. Full variable domain (rest looked up from reference TRBV7-9 and TRBJ2-2): DTGVSQNPRHKITKRGQNVTFRCDPISEHNRLYWYRQTLGQGPEFLTYFQNEAQLEKSRLLSDRFSAERPKGSFSTLEIQRTEQGDSAMYLCTSSLSRGGFTGELFFGEGSRLTVL.

Many counts were recorded for this clonotype. V usage is TRBV20-1 and J usage is TRBJ1-5, with no clear D. The CDR3 spans 12 residues. Germline assignment: CDR1 DFQATT and CDR2 SNEGSKA (reference sequence). V lost 3 bases, J lost 2 bases, and 5 bases lay in between. The CDR3 sequence is CSASPGNQPQHF. The CDR3 DNA reads as TGCAGTGCTAGCCCCGGCAATCAGCCCCAGCATTTT.

The V and J genes are TRBV5-1 and TRBJ2-7, with a weak D call TRBD2 (5 bases). This CDR3 has 14 amino acids. Germline V gene sequence: CDR1 SGHRS, CDR2 YFSETQ. Trimming took 0 bases from V and 6 from J, leaving 13 bases between them. CDR3 region: CASSLAAGPPEQYF. In DNA, the CDR3 is TGCGCCAGCAGCTTGGCGGCGGGTCCCCCCGAGCAGTACTTC.

This clonotype was seen a few times. The V and J genes are TRBV5-5 and TRBJ2-2; D call uncertain. Trimming removed 2 bases at V and 7 bases at J, with 9 bases between. Germline CDR1 is SGHKS and CDR2 is YYEKEE (reference sequence). This CDR3 is built from 13 residues. DNA of the CDR3: TGTGCCAGCAGCTTTACCGGAAGCGGGGAGCTGTTTTTT. Protein sequence: CASSFTGSGELFF.